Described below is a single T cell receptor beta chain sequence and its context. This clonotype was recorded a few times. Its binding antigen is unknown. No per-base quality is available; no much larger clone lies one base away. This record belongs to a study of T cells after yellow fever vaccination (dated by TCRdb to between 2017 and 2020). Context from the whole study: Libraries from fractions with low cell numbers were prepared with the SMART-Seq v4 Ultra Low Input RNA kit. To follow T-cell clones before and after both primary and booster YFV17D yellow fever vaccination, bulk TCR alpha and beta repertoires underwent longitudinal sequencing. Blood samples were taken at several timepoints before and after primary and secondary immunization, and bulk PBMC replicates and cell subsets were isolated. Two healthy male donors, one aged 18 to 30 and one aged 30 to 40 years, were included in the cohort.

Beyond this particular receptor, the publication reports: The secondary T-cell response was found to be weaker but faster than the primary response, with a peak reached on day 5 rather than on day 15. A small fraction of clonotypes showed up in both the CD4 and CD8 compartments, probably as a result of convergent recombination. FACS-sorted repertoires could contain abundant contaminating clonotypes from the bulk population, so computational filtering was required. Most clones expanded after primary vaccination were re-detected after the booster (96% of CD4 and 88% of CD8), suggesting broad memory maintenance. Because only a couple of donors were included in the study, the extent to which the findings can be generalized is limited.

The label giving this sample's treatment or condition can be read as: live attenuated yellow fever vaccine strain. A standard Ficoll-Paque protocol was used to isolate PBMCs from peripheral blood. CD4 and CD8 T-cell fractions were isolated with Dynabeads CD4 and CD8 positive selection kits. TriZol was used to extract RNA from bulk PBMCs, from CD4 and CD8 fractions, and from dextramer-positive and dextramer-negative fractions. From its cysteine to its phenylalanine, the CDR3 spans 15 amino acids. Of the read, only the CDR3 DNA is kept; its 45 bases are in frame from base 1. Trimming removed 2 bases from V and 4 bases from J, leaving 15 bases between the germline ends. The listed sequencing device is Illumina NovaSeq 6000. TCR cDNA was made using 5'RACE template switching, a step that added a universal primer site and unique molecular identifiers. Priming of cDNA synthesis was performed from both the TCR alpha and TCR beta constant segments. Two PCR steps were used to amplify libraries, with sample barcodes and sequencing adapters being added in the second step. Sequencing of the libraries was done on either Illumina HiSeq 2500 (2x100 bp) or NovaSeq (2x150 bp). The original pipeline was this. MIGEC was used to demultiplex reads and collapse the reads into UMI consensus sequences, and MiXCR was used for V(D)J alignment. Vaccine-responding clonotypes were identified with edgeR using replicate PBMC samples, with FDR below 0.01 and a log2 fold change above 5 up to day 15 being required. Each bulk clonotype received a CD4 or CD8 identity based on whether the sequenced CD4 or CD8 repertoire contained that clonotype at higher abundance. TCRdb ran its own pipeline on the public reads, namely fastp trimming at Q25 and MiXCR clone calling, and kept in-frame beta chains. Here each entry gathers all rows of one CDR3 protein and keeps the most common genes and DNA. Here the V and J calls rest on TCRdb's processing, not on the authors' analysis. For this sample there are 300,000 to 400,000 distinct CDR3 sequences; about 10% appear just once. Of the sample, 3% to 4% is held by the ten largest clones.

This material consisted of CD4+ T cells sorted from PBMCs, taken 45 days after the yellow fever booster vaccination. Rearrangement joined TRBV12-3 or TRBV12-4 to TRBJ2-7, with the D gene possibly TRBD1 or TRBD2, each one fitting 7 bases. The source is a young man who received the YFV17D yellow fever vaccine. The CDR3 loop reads CASSLPGGQIYEQYF. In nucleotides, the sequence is TGTGCCAGCAGTTTACCGGGGGGACAGATATACGAGCAGTACTTC.